Each of the 17 T cell receptor beta chains below was sequenced from the same sample in a study of blood T cell repertoires in COVID-19. Sequencing was performed with immunoSEQ multiplex PCR; in TCRdb, only in-frame clones are kept and a portion is missing. The data hold approximately 170,000 clones, with 80% to 90% observed a single time. Material for sequencing was peripheral blood. The receptor set was obtained from a man between 18 and 35 years old who had recovered from COVID-19.

The CDR3 DNA follows: TGTGCCAGCACCCCGGGACAGGGACTCTTTGGCTACACCTTC. It codes for CASTPGQGLFGYTF. The V and J genes are TRBV25-1 and TRBJ1-2, with 9 nucleotides matching TRBD1. CDR3 length equals 14 residues. Germline V gene lookup returns CDR1 MGHDK and CDR2 SYGVNS. V gave up 7 bases and J gave up 7 bases; unmatched junction bases: 10.

The chain joins TRBV5-4 to TRBJ1-2; TRBD1 is a possible D gene (5 bases). V was clipped by 0 bases and J by 10 bases, with 10 bases between them. This CDR3 contains 12 residues. Germline lookup yields CDR1 SGHNT and CDR2 YYREEE (reference sequence). Here the CDR3 reads CASSLAGWDYTF. In nucleotides, the CDR3 is TGTGCCAGCAGCTTGGCAGGGTGGGACTACACCTTC.

The V gene is TRBV19, the J gene TRBJ2-5; possibly TRBD2 for D (7 bases). Trimming stripped 4 bases from V and 5 bases from J, with 14 bases between. Germline CDR1 LNHDA, CDR2 SQIVND (reference sequence). CDR3 length: 14 amino acids. CDR3 residues: CASSTSGGGETQYF. CDR3 in DNA: TGTGCCAGTAGTACCTCTGGGGGGGGCGAGACCCAGTACTTC.

The chain couples TRBV9 to TRBJ1-3; no reliable D call. Trimming pared 1 base from V and 3 bases from J, leaving 11 bases between. Germline V gene data show CDR1 as SGDLS and CDR2 as YYNGEE. The length of the CDR3 is 15 residues. The CDR3 is CASSVTSSYGNTIYF. The CDR3 nucleotides read TGTGCCAGCAGCGTAACCAGTTCATATGGAAACACCATATATTTT.

The chain combines TRBV6-2 or TRBV6-3 with TRBJ1-5; TRBD1 agrees at 7 bases. Germline CDR1 and CDR2: MNHEY and SVGEGT. The junction had 5 bases not matched to a gene; V was cut back by 5 bases and J by 4 bases. This CDR3 has 14 amino acids. The chain's CDR3 is CASSRPGGNQPQHF. The CDR3 coding sequence is TGTGCCAGCAGTCGGCCAGGGGGGAATCAGCCCCAGCATTTT.

The chain is built from TRBV2 and TRBJ1-1; 8 bases align to TRBD1. The junction had 6 bases not matched to a gene; V was cut back by 11 bases and J by 4 bases. This CDR3 contains 12 residues. Looked up from germline, CDR1 is SNHLY and CDR2 is FYNNEI. CDR3 protein: CAYRGGGTEAFF. CDR3 sequence (DNA): TGTGCCTACAGGGGGGGAGGCACTGAAGCTTTCTTT.

The J gene is TRBJ2-5, the V gene TRBV4-2; D remains ambiguous. CDR3 length: 14 residues. V lost 1 base, J lost 5 bases, and 11 bases lay in between. Per germline, CDR1 LGHNA and CDR2 YNFKEQ. This CDR3 is CASSQVLGSETQYF. The CDR3 DNA is TGTGCCAGCAGCCAAGTCCTGGGCTCCGAGACCCAGTACTTC.

This rearrangement joins TRBV27 to TRBJ2-1; 7 bases match TRBD2. Germline V lookup: CDR1 MNHEY, CDR2 SMNVEV (reference sequence). Trimming removed 1 base from V and 2 bases from J; junction bases left unmatched: 5. This CDR3 contains 16 residues. CDR3 DNA: TGTGCCAGCAGTTTATTGCCTAGCGGCACCTACAATGAGCAGTTCTTC. This translates into CASSLLPSGTYNEQFF.

The chain joins TRBV28 to TRBJ2-7; TRBD1 might be the D (6 bases). This CDR3 is built from 14 residues. Per the germline V gene, CDR1 is MDHEN and CDR2 is SYDVKM. V shed 7 bases and J shed 0 bases, with 13 bases lying between them. The CDR3 coding sequence is TGTGCCAGCACCATCGGGGACAACTCCTACGAGCAGTACTTC. It specifies CASTIGDNSYEQYF.

Regarding this clone: Different DNA sequences within this sample yield the same CDR3. The CDR3 DNA is TGTGCCAGCAGCTTAATGGAGGGAAACACTGAAGCTTTCTTT. Translation: CASSLMEGNTEAFF. V gene TRBV7-9 combines with J gene TRBJ1-1; D remains ambiguous. The CDR3 loop spans 14 amino acids. The germline CDR1 and CDR2 sequences are SEHNR and FQNEAQ (reference sequence). The germline V and J ends were trimmed by 2 bases and 2 bases, with 9 bases remaining between them. Together with reference TRBV7-9 and TRBJ1-1, the CDR3 gives the full variable domain: DTGVSQNPRHKITKRGQNVTFRCDPISEHNRLYWYRQTLGQGPEFLTYFQNEAQLEKSRLLSDRFSAERPKGSFSTLEIQRTEQGDSAMYLCASSLMEGNTEAFFGQGTRLTVV.

The chain joins TRBV11-2 to TRBJ2-7; a weak D match, TRBD2 (6 bases). Germline lookup yields CDR1 SGHAT and CDR2 FQNNGV. Trimming cost V 2 bases and J 0 bases, with 11 bases left between them. CDR3 length: 15 residues. The CDR3 DNA sequence: TGTGCCAGCAGCTTAAATCTAGCGCACTCCTACGAGCAGTACTTC. It codes for CASSLNLAHSYEQYF.

The V call is TRBV6-7, the J call TRBJ2-3, with D perhaps TRBD2 (5 bases). TRBV6-7 is sorted into the ORF group, with uncertain function. The V end was cut by 2 bases, the J end by 4 bases, with 16 bases between. The CDR3 has 16 amino acids. The CDR3 nucleotides are TGTGCCAGCAGTTACGGGTTCGGGGAAGCGCCAGATACGCAGTATTTT. This sequence encodes CASSYGFGEAPDTQYF.

The chain recombines TRBV5-4 with TRBJ2-1; 8 bases agree with TRBD2. The V segment lost 2 bases and the J segment 15 bases; nucleotides outside the gene matches: 10. The CDR3 consists of 13 residues. Germline CDR1 and CDR2: SGHNT and YYREEE (reference sequence). CDR3 nucleotide sequence: TGTGCCAGCAGCTTCAATATACGGGAGGGCGCGTTCTTC. Its protein product is CASSFNIREGAFF.

This clone came up once. This rearrangement joins TRBV4-3 to TRBJ2-2, with 12 bases aligning to TRBD2. Germline V gene lookup returns CDR1 LGHNA and CDR2 YSLEER. V shed 3 bases, J shed 1 base, and the junction held 3 bases outside the gene matches. The CDR3 contains 17 residues. CDR3 region: CASSHSTSGGNTGELFF. In DNA form, the CDR3 reads TGCGCCAGCAGCCATTCGACTAGCGGGGGGAACACCGGGGAGCTGTTTTTT.

CDR3 in amino acids: CASRTGLTQPQHF. In DNA, the CDR3 is TGTGCCAGCAGGACTGGACTGACTCAGCCCCAGCATTTT. The chain combines TRBV2 with TRBJ1-5; no firm D call. V lost 6 bases and J 6 bases, leaving 12 bases between the germline ends. CDR1 is SNHLY, CDR2 FYNNEI, per germline. This CDR3 contains 13 residues.

The rearrangement links TRBV5-4 to TRBJ2-2, with 8 bases that match TRBD1. Per germline, CDR1 SGHNT and CDR2 YYREEE (reference sequence). The CDR3 loop spans 14 amino acids. V shed 3 bases, J shed 3 bases, and the junction held 1 base outside the gene matches. The DNA of the CDR3 is TGTGCCAGCAGCTCGACAGGGGACACCGGGGAGCTGTTTTTT. Protein product: CASSSTGDTGELFF.

This chain connects TRBV7-9 to TRBJ2-3; D perhaps matches TRBD2 (7 bases). The CDR3 runs 16 residues. Germline V CDR1 and CDR2: SEHNR, FQNEAQ (reference sequence). V lost 5 bases, J lost 4 bases, and 19 bases lay in between. The chain's CDR3 is CASSRWGAGDPDTQYF. CDR3 in DNA: TGTGCCAGCAGCCGCTGGGGGGCGGGAGATCCAGATACGCAGTATTTT.